Sequencing of this TCR beta chain was carried out in a study of response to subunit inactivated influenza vaccine. A single record per CDR3 protein comes from TCRdb applying MiXCR to the RT-PCR reads. The sample records roughly 650,000 distinct CDR3 sequences, 14% being singletons. Deletions cut 4 bases from V and 0 bases from J, with 22 bases between. This CDR3 spans 17 amino acids. Germline CDR1 and CDR2: DFQATT and SNEGSKA (reference sequence). Study outcomes and limitations: The authors suggested that few new T cells are recruited per seasonal influenza vaccination.

Comment on this clonotype: The antigen is undetermined.

The material sequenced was PBMCs from blood, taken around two weeks before vaccination. The TCR originated in a man in his fifties or sixties who received an inactivated influenza vaccine. V and J are TRBV20-1 and TRBJ2-7, with a weak D call TRBD1 (6 bases). DNA for the CDR3: TGCAGTGCTAAGAGTATCAGGGGCGCGTGGAACTCCTACGAGCAGTACTTC. It specifies CSAKSIRGAWNSYEQYF.